The TCR beta chain under discussion was sequenced for a study of shared T cell receptors in the human thymus. Germline V lookup: CDR1 LNHDA, CDR2 SQIVND (reference sequence). Trimming left V 5 bases short and J 3 bases short, with 11 bases between. The CDR3 is 14 amino acids. TCRdb's table, derived via immunoSEQ multiplex PCR, lists solely in-frame clones and lacks some. Of more than 300,000 clones detected, roughly 94% appear once; the ten largest clones hold roughly 0.02%. The receptor was derived from a human donor. The material sequenced was thymocytes. This chain connects TRBV19 to TRBJ1-3; D gene ambiguous. CDR3 loop: CASSPGRNGNTIYF. The CDR3 bases are TGTGCCAGTAGTCCCGGGAGGAATGGAAACACCATATATTTT. Based on the CDR3 plus reference TRBV19 and TRBJ1-3, the full variable domain is DGGITQSPKYLFRKEGQNVTLSCEQNLNHDAMYWYRQDPGQGLRLIYYSQIVNDFQKGDIAEGYSVSREKKESFPLTVTSAQKNPTAFYLCASSPGRNGNTIYFGEGSWLTVV.